Below are 21 T cell receptor beta chains sequenced from a single sample in a study of cytomegalovirus exposure and HLA in healthy donors (dated by TCRdb to about 2017). Libraries were made using the immunoSEQ multiplex PCR assay. The multiplex PCR relied on a mix of 60 forward primers for TCR Vbeta segments and 13 reverse primers for TCR Jbeta segments. TCRdb holds this immuneACCESS table with in-frame rearrangements only. Some clones are missing; in checked studies, unresolved V genes explain under half, and the rest has no known cause. Within this sample are about 77,000 clones, with approximately 78% of them counted one time only. Of the sample, approximately 3.7% is held by the ten largest clones. The material sequenced was PBMCs. Receptor source: a middle-aged man in good health and CMV-seronegative.

The chain combines TRBV7-9 with TRBJ1-3, with D unclear. Germline V gene lookup returns CDR1 SEHNR and CDR2 FQNEAQ (reference sequence). Trimming stripped 3 bases from V and 0 bases from J, with 12 bases between. This CDR3 spans 16 amino acids. The CDR3 DNA reads as TGTGCCAGCAGCTTGAGAAACAGCCGCTCTGGAAACACCATATATTTT. It encodes CASSLRNSRSGNTIYF.

V is TRBV7-2 and J is TRBJ1-1, with a tentative D call TRBD1 (6 bases). This CDR3 spans 13 amino acids. V lost 0 bases, J lost 10 bases, and 12 bases lay in between. Germline lookup yields CDR1 SGHTA and CDR2 FQGNSA. The CDR3 loop reads CASSLARAGVAFF. As DNA, the CDR3 is TGTGCCAGCAGCTTAGCGAGGGCAGGGGTAGCTTTCTTT. Together with reference TRBV7-2 and TRBJ1-1, the CDR3 gives the full variable domain: GAGVSQSPSNKVTEKGKDVELRCDPISGHTALYWYRQSLGQGLEFLIYFQGNSAPDKSGLPSDRFSAERTGGSVSTLTIQRTQQEDSAVYLCASSLARAGVAFFGQGTRLTVV.

This chain connects TRBV18 to TRBJ1-2; 8 bases map to TRBD1. CDR1 and CDR2 (germline): KGHSH, LQKENI. The junction had 5 bases not matched to a gene; V was cut back by 6 bases and J by 2 bases. This CDR3 is 14 amino acids long. The CDR3 DNA follows: TGTGCCAGCTCGCTGACAGGGGCCAACTATGGCTACACCTTC. Protein product: CASSLTGANYGYTF. Based on the CDR3 plus reference TRBV18 and TRBJ1-2, the full variable domain is NAGVMQNPRHLVRRRGQEARLRCSPMKGHSHVYWYRQLPEEGLKFMVYLQKENIIDESGMPKERFSAEFPKEGPSILRIQQVVRGDSAAYFCASSLTGANYGYTFGSGTRLTVV.

The CDR3 region is CASSLAGYSYEQYF. DNA for the CDR3: TGTGCCAGCAGCTTAGCGGGCTACTCCTACGAGCAGTACTTC. This chain connects TRBV11-1 to TRBJ2-7, with D uncertain. This CDR3 has 14 amino acids. The germline V gene has CDR1 SGHAT and CDR2 FQDESV (reference sequence). The germline V and J ends were trimmed by 0 bases and 0 bases, with 6 bases remaining between them. The entire variable domain, with the rest obtained from reference TRBV11-1 and TRBJ2-7, is as follows: EAEVAQSPRYKITEKSQAVAFWCDPISGHATLYWYRQILGQGPELLVQFQDESVVDDSQLPKDRFSAERLKGVDSTLKIQPAELGDSAMYLCASSLAGYSYEQYFGPGTRLTVT.

The sample holds a few counts of this clone. The V gene is TRBV13, the J gene TRBJ1-1; 8 nucleotides align to TRBD1. V was clipped by 6 bases and J by 3 bases; unmatched bases: 3. The CDR3 loop spans 13 amino acids. Germline V gene data show CDR1 as PRHDT and CDR2 as FYEKMQ (reference sequence). The CDR3 bases are TGTGCCAGCAGGGCGACAGGGGACACTGAAGCTTTCTTT. Translation gives CASRATGDTEAFF. The full variable domain, rest sourced from reference TRBV13 and TRBJ1-1, is AAGVIQSPRHLIKEKRETATLKCYPIPRHDTVYWYQQGPGQDPQFLISFYEKMQSDKGSIPDRFSAQQFSDYHSELNMSSLELGDSALYFCASRATGDTEAFFGQGTRLTVV.

This clone was picked up a small number of times. Relative to the germline gene, one junction end is altered; a read error may explain this. V is TRBV7-7 and J is TRBJ2-5, with D perhaps TRBD1 (6 bases). Per germline, CDR1 SSHAT and CDR2 FNYEAQ (reference sequence). CDR3 size: 13 residues. The CDR3 loop is CASSPDRQETQYF. DNA for the CDR3: TGTGCTAGCAGCCCGGACAGACAAGAGACCCAGTACTTC.

V is TRBV5-1 and J is TRBJ2-6; 9 bases agree with TRBD1. Germline CDR1 reads SGHRS; CDR2 reads YFSETQ. V dropped 3 bases and J dropped 0; count of bases not matched to a gene: 7. CDR3 length: 18 amino acids. Here the CDR3 reads CASSSGTGPSSGANVLTF. CDR3 DNA: TGCGCCAGCAGCTCCGGGACAGGGCCGAGCTCTGGGGCCAACGTCCTGACTTTC.

This clone occurred a few times. The rearrangement uses TRBV29-1 and TRBJ2-1; unclear D gene. This CDR3 has 11 residues. Per the germline V gene, CDR1 is SQVTM and CDR2 is ANQGSEA. Trimming cost V 3 bases and J 4 bases, with 4 bases left between them. CDR3: CSVDRYNEQFF. The CDR3 coding sequence is TGCAGCGTTGACAGGTACAATGAGCAGTTCTTC.

The chain combines TRBV29-1 with TRBJ2-6; D is uncertain. Germline V gives CDR1 SQVTM, CDR2 ANQGSEA. V gave up 4 bases and J gave up 2 bases, with 9 bases separating them. The CDR3 runs 14 residues. CDR3 loop: CSVVPGAGANVLTF. The CDR3 coding sequence is TGCAGCGTTGTCCCGGGTGCTGGGGCCAACGTCCTGACTTTC.

This clone was picked up one time. This sequence joins TRBV18 and TRBJ1-3; TRBD1 matches at 9 bases. J was trimmed by 2 bases and V by 3 bases; bases with no gene match: 11. The CDR3 runs to 18 residues. The V gene's germline CDR1 is KGHSH and CDR2 LQKENI. The CDR3 reads CASSPSRTGASAGNTIYF. CDR3 in DNA: TGTGCCAGCTCACCGTCCCGGACAGGGGCTTCGGCTGGAAACACCATATATTTT. The full variable domain, rest sourced from reference TRBV18 and TRBJ1-3, is NAGVMQNPRHLVRRRGQEARLRCSPMKGHSHVYWYRQLPEEGLKFMVYLQKENIIDESGMPKERFSAEFPKEGPSILRIQQVVRGDSAAYFCASSPSRTGASAGNTIYFGEGSWLTVV.

The gene calls are TRBV6-1 and TRBJ2-2; the D gene is possibly TRBD1 (6 bases). V was shortened by 4 bases and J by 4 bases, with 7 bases between the two germline ends. This CDR3 has 13 amino acids. Germline-derived CDR1 and CDR2 are MNHNS and SASEGT. CDR3 DNA: TGTGCCAGCAGTGTACAGGGCACCGGGGAGCTGTTTTTT. It yields the protein CASSVQGTGELFF.

The chain recombines TRBV7-9 with TRBJ1-5; the match to TRBD1 covers 7 bases. CDR3 size: 14 residues. The V gene's germline CDR1 is SEHNR and CDR2 FQNEAQ (reference sequence). The V segment lost 2 bases and the J segment 3 bases; nucleotides outside the gene matches: 1. CDR3 in amino acids: CASSLTGVNQPQHF. The CDR3 DNA reads TGTGCCAGCAGCTTAACAGGGGTCAATCAGCCCCAGCATTTT.

The chain has TRBV4-1 and TRBJ1-1, with a tentative D call TRBD1 (5 bases). With 2 bases removed from V and 0 bases from J, the gap between germline ends came to 13 bases. The CDR3 loop spans 16 amino acids. Germline V gene sequence: CDR1 MGHRA, CDR2 YSYEKL. CDR3 sequence: CASSQRQGSLNTEAFF. Here the CDR3 DNA reads TGCGCCAGCAGCCAACGCCAGGGAAGTTTGAACACTGAAGCTTTCTTT.

V and J are TRBV2 and TRBJ2-2, with D maybe TRBD2 (6 bases). The CDR3 runs 15 residues. Trimming took 7 bases from V and 0 from J, leaving 12 bases between them. Germline CDR1 and CDR2: SNHLY and FYNNEI. CDR3 residues: CASTGSASNTGELFF. CDR3 sequence (DNA): TGTGCCAGCACCGGGAGCGCCTCGAACACCGGGGAGCTGTTTTTT.

V is TRBV29-1 and J is TRBJ1-5; D not resolved. CDR1 is SQVTM, CDR2 ANQGSEA, per germline. There are 13 residues in the CDR3. Deletions cut 3 bases from V and 3 bases from J, with 9 bases between. The CDR3 bases are TGCAGCGTTGAGGAAGGAGCCAATCAGCCCCAGCATTTT. Its protein is CSVEEGANQPQHF.

V and J are TRBV25-1 and TRBJ2-1; possible D gene TRBD2, 5 bases. Germline-derived CDR1 and CDR2 are MGHDK and SYGVNS. CDR3 length: 14 amino acids. V was pared by 0 bases and J by 8 bases, with 11 bases between. Here the CDR3 DNA reads TGTGCCAGCAGTGAATACGGTCTAGCTGATGAGCAGTTCTTC. Amino acids: CASSEYGLADEQFF. Supplemented by reference TRBV25-1 and TRBJ2-1, the full variable domain reads EADIYQTPRYLVIGTGKKITLECSQTMGHDKMYWYQQDPGMELHLIHYSYGVNSTEKGDLSSESTVSRIRTEHFPLTLESARPSHTSQYLCASSEYGLADEQFFGPGTRLTVL.

In its sample, this clone was seen once. The chain recombines TRBV16 with TRBJ1-2; D gene ambiguous. The CDR3 is 13 amino acids. Germline CDR1 is KGHSY and CDR2 is FQNENV. V was shortened by 4 bases and J by 4 bases, with 10 bases between the two germline ends. CDR3: CASSPSGTYGYTF. Here the CDR3 DNA reads TGTGCCAGCAGCCCCTCGGGAACCTATGGCTACACCTTC. The full variable domain, in which reference TRBV16 and TRBJ1-2 provide the parts outside the CDR3, is GEEVAQTPKHLVRGEGQKAKLYCAPIKGHSYVFWYQQVLKNEFKFLISFQNENVFDETGMPKERFSAKCLPNSPCSLEIQATKLEDSAVYFCASSPSGTYGYTFGSGTRLTVV.

The genes are TRBV5-4 and TRBJ2-3; 9 nucleotides align to TRBD1. Unmatched junction bases numbered 11, after V lost 4 bases and J lost 5 bases. This CDR3 contains 16 residues. The germline gives CDR1 SGHNT, CDR2 YYREEE (reference sequence). The CDR3 here is CASSPRLQGAGDTQYF. In nucleotides, the CDR3 is TGTGCCAGCAGCCCCCGGCTACAGGGGGCAGGAGATACGCAGTATTTT.

This rearrangement joins TRBV6-4 to TRBJ2-3; 7 bases are shared with TRBD1. This CDR3 has 15 amino acids. Looked up from germline, CDR1 is MRHNA and CDR2 is SNTAGT. The ends lost 5 bases at V and 1 base at J; junction bases unmatched: 6. The CDR3, as DNA: TGTGCCAGCAGTCCACAGGGGACGGGCACAGATACGCAGTATTTT. Its protein product is CASSPQGTGTDTQYF.

The chain carries TRBV27 and TRBJ1-6, with 7 bases identical to TRBD1. Germline V gene data show CDR1 as MNHEY and CDR2 as SMNVEV (reference sequence). V shed 5 bases, J shed 0 bases, and the junction held 7 bases outside the gene matches. The CDR3 totals 17 residues. The CDR3 coding sequence is TGTGCCAGCAGTCCCCGACAGGGCAGCTCCTATAATTCACCCCTCCACTTT. This sequence encodes CASSPRQGSSYNSPLHF.

This sequence joins TRBV2 and TRBJ2-5; the match to TRBD1 covers 9 bases. The DNA end lines up better with TRBJ2-7; the J call may be wrong. Germline V gene lookup returns CDR1 SNHLY and CDR2 FYNNEI. There are 14 residues in the CDR3. In nucleotides, the CDR3 is TGTGCCAGCAGTACACCGGGACAGGGACGCGAGCAGTACTTC. It yields the protein CASSTPGQGREQYF.